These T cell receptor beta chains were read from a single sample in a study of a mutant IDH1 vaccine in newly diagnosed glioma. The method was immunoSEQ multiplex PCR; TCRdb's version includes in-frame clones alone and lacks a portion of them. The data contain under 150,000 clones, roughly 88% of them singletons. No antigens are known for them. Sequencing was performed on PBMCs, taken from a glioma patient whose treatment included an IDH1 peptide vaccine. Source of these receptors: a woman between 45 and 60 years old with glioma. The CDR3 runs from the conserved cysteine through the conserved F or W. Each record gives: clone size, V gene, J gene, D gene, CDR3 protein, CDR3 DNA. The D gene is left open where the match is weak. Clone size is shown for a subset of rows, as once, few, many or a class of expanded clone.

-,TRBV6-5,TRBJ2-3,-,CASRRDHTDTQYF,TGTGCCAGCCGCCGGGACCACACAGATACGCAGTATTTT
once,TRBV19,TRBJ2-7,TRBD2,CASSIMARGLAGSYEQYF,TGTGCCAGTAGTATAATGGCACGCGGACTAGCGGGATCCTACGAGCAGTACTTC
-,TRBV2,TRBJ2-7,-,CASSESSRGREQYF,TGTGCCAGCAGTGAATCTTCCAGGGGTAGGGAGCAGTACTTC
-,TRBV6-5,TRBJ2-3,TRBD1,CASSYGQGVTDTQYF,TGTGCCAGCAGTTACGGACAGGGGGTAACAGATACGCAGTATTTT
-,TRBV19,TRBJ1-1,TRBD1,CASTQTRQGKAEAFF,TGTGCCAGTACCCAAACGAGACAGGGGAAAGCTGAAGCTTTCTTT
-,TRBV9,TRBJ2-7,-,CASSVGSVGEQYF,TGTGCCAGCAGCGTAGGTAGTGTGGGAGAGCAGTACTTC
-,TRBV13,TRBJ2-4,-,CASSLGGKNIQYF,TGTGCCAGCAGCTTAGGCGGGAAAAACATTCAGTACTTC
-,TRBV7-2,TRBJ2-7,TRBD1,CASSPGTGSYEQYF,TGTGCCAGCAGCCCCGGGACAGGGTCCTACGAGCAGTACTTC
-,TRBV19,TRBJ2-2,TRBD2,CASSPSGGSGRRNTGELFF,TGTGCCAGTAGTCCCTCGGGGGGTAGCGGGAGAAGGAACACCGGGGAGCTGTTTTTT
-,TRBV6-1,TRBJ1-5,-,CASKSGVQPQHF,TGTGCCAGCAAGTCAGGGGTACAGCCCCAGCATTTT
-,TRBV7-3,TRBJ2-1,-,CASSPDPTNYNEQFF,TGTGCCAGCAGTCCAGACCCTACCAACTACAATGAGCAGTTCTTC
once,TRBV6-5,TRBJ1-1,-,CASSPPGGTEAFF,TGTGCCAGCAGCCCTCCGGGGGGCACTGAAGCTTTCTTT
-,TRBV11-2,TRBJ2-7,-,CASSPFGVHEQYF,TGTGCCAGCAGCCCGTTTGGCGTCCACGAGCAGTACTTC
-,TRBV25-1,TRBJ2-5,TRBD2,CASSEGLAGAETQYF,TGTGCCAGCAGTGAAGGACTAGCGGGAGCAGAGACCCAGTACTTC
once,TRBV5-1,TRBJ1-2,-,CASSLESPNYGYTF,TGCGCCAGCAGCTTGGAGAGTCCTAACTATGGCTACACCTTC
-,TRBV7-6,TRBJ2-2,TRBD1,CASSPQPGQAITGELFF,TGTGCCAGCAGCCCCCAGCCGGGACAGGCAATCACCGGGGAGCTGTTTTTT
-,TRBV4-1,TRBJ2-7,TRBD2,CASSPRTGASGRAWEQYF,TGCGCCAGCAGCCCCCGGACAGGAGCTAGCGGGAGGGCCTGGGAGCAGTACTTC
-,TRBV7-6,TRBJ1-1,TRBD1,CASSRTGTEAFF,TGTGCCAGCAGCCGGACAGGCACTGAAGCTTTCTTT
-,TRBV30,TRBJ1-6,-,CAWTPLGSNSPLHF,TGTGCCTGGACACCTTTGGGGTCGAATTCACCCCTCCACTTT
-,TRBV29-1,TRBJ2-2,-,CSVGWGDTGELFF,TGCAGCGTCGGATGGGGAGACACCGGGGAGCTGTTTTTT
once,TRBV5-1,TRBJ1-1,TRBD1,CASSVTTGGDTEAFF,TGCGCCAGCAGCGTTACCACAGGGGGCGATACTGAAGCTTTCTTT
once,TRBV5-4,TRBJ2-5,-,CASSLGQRETQYF,TGTGCCAGCAGCCTTGGACAACGCGAGACCCAGTACTTC
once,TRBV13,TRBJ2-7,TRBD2,CASSLMMASGLYEQYF,TGTGCCAGCAGCTTAATGATGGCTAGCGGGCTCTACGAGCAGTACTTC